This entry is about one T cell receptor (beta chain). Its antigen is not identified. This sample was included in a study of vaccination effects on CD4 cells after COVID-19. Germline-derived CDR1 and CDR2 are GTSNPN and SVGIG (reference sequence). The CDR3 is 16 residues long. V lost 2 bases and J lost 4, with 18 bases in between. Expansion of antigen-specific CD4+ T cells with viral peptide pools was carried out by the ViraFEST assay before sequencing. Cells that had been cultured for 10 days were the source of isolated CD4+ T cells. People in the vaccine group had not been infected with SARS-CoV-2 before, and their nucleocapsid antibodies were negative. Repertoires were generated with immunoSEQ multiplex PCR, while TCRdb's copy carries only in-frame clones and drops some. The table has tens of thousands of clones, roughly 74% seen once; the top ten hold roughly 20%.

The input for sequencing was CD4+ T cells from PBMCs cultured with HCoV-NL63 spike peptides, taken before COVID-19 vaccination. The chain is built from TRBV30 and TRBJ1-5, with a possible D match to TRBD1 (5 bases). The TCR was taken from a human donor who received a COVID-19 vaccine. The CDR3 here is CAWSPLGAGKNQPQHF. Written as DNA, the CDR3 is TGTGCCTGGAGTCCCCTCGGGGCAGGTAAGAATCAGCCCCAGCATTTT. The full variable domain, in which reference TRBV30 and TRBJ1-5 provide the parts outside the CDR3, is SQTIHQWPATLVQPVGSPLSLECTVEGTSNPNLYWYRQAAGRGLQLLFYSVGIGQISSEVPQNLSASRPQDRQFILSSKKLLLSDSGFYLCAWSPLGAGKNQPQHFGDGTRLSIL.